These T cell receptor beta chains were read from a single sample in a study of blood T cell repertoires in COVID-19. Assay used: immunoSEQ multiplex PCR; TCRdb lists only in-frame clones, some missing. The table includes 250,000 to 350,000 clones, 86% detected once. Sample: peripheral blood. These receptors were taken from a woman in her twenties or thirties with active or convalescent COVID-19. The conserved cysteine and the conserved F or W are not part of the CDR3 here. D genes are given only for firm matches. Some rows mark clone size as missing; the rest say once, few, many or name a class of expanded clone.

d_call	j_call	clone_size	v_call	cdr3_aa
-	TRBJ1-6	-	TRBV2	ASREDYANSPLH
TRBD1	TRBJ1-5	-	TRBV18	ASSPAAGGALQPQH
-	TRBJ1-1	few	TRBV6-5	ASMRVGNTEAF
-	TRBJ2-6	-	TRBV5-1	ASSQGAGANVLT
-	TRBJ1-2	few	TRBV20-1	SASGWQGRAYGYT
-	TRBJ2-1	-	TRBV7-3	ASSDPGQEQF
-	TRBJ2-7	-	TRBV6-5	ASSRAGKDYEQY
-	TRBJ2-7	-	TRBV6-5	ASSYSWTAALEQY
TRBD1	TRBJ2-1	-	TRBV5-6	ASSPIGTGGYNEQF
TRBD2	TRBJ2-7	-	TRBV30	AWSTDPGGVDSYEQY
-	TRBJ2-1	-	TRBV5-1	ASTQRQGGDNEQF
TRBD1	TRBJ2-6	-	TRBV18	ASSPRQGAFSGANVLT
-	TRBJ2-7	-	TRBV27	ASSFQVTGYEQY
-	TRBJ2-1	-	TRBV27	ASSYKPPAASAYNEQF
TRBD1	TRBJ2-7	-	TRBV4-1	ASSHEPGQGSYEQY
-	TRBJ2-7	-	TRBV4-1	ASSFQAASYEQY
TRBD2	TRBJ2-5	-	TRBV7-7	ASSLNPLAGGRETQY
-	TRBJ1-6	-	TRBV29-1	SVNDGVNSPLH
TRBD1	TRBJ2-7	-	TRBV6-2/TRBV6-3	ASSYSFPGQGPYEQY
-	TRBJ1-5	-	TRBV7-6	ASSLGGGFNQPQH
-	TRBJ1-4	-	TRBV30	AWSTGVNEKLF
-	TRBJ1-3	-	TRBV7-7	ASSPGGGPHSGNTIY
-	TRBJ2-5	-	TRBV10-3	AIRLGASEETQY
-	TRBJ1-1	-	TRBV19	ASSGDLRDSAF
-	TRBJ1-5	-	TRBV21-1	ASSGRQDRNQPQH
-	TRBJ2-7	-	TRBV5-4	ASAPVDYEQY
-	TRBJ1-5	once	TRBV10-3	AISEPDNWGQPQH
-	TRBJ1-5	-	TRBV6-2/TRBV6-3	ASSLSGGQPQH
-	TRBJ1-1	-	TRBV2	ASTPEGGGTEAF
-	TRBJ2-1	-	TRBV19	ASRGGDDEQF
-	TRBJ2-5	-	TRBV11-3	ASSARSGETQY
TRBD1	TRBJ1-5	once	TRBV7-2	ASSSRRGENQPQH
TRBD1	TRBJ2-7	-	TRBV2	ASRPETGTYEQY
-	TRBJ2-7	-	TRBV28	ASQITPYEQY
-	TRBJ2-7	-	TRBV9	ASSPGTPSYEQY
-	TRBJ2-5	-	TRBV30	ASGETQETQY